This TCR beta chain came from a study of T cells in localized non-small cell lung cancer. The adjacent lung that was sampled lay at least 2 cm from the tumor margin and showed no atypia. The table came from immunoSEQ multiplex PCR; TCRdb's copy has only in-frame clones and leaves some out. The sample lists fewer than 2,000 clones, approximately 21% seen once, with roughly 25% in the top ten. Per germline, CDR1 SGHVS and CDR2 FNYEAQ. The CDR3 has 15 residues. Trimming removed 4 bases from V and 5 bases from J; junction bases left unmatched: 9. The V gene is TRBV7-6, the J gene TRBJ2-5, with TRBD2 identical over 8 bases. The sequence was collected from a woman aged 40-69 years with stage I lung adenocarcinoma. The sequencing here drew on normal lung tissue next to the tumor, taken before any cancer treatment. The DNA of the CDR3 is TGTGCCAGCAGCTACATCGGGGGGGCCCTGGAGACCCAGTACTTC. Protein sequence: CASSYIGGALETQYF.